A selection of T cell receptor beta chains follows, all from one sample in a study of blood T cells in healthy people across ages. TCRdb recomputed calls from the 5' RACE reads with MiXCR, one row per CDR3 protein. The data show around 1.1 million distinct CDR3 sequences, about two fifths seen once. Sequenced: blood. These receptors were collected from a man younger than 30 in good health. Each CDR3 is given with its conserved first and last residue. A D gene is named only where the DNA matches it firmly. Size tells how often a clone was seen (once, few, many) or the class of an expanded clone, and some rows leave it out.

j_call d_call clone_size v_call cdr3_aa cdr3_nt
TRBJ2-1 - many TRBV29-1 CSVDLDPNEQFF TGCAGCGTTGACCTGGACCCCAATGAGCAGTTCTTC
TRBJ2-1 TRBD2 few TRBV27 CASSLSRGLAFNEQFF TGTGCCAGCAGTTTATCGAGGGGACTAGCTTTCAATGAGCAGTTCTTC
TRBJ2-1 - many TRBV10-3 CATDMGSYNEQFF TGTGCCACGGACATGGGCTCCTACAATGAGCAGTTCTTC
TRBJ2-7 - - TRBV6-2/TRBV6-3 CASTDGSSYEQYF TGTGCCAGCACCGACGGGTCCTCCTACGAGCAGTACTTC
TRBJ1-5 - - TRBV20-1 CSARVGPNSNQSQHF TGCAGTGCTAGAGTTGGGCCCAATAGCAATCAGTCCCAGCATTTT
TRBJ2-5 - - TRBV20-1 CSASPMETQYF TGCAGTGCTTCGCCCATGGAGACCCAGTACTTC
TRBJ2-3 - - TRBV6-5 CASSRSSATSTDTQYF TGTGCCAGCAGTAGATCTAGCGCAACTAGCACAGATACGCAGTATTTT
TRBJ1-2 - - TRBV30 CAWSDLIGHGYTF TGTGCCTGGAGTGATCTGATAGGGCATGGCTACACCTTC
TRBJ2-7 TRBD2 - TRBV7-9 CASSSAGEDYNEQYF TGTGCCAGCAGCTCAGCGGGGGAGGATTACAATGAGCAGTACTTC
TRBJ1-5 - once TRBV25-1 CASSEPTGTQHF TGTGCCAGCAGTGAACCAACAGGGACCCAGCATTTT
TRBJ2-1 - few TRBV27 CATSLDRGGKNEQFF TGTGCCACCAGCCTTGACAGGGGAGGGAAAAATGAGCAGTTCTTC
TRBJ1-2 - few TRBV9 CASSAWTDDGYTF TGTGCCAGCAGCGCTTGGACAGATGATGGCTACACCTTC
TRBJ1-6 TRBD1 - TRBV12-3/TRBV12-4 CASSPQGVGSPLHF TGTGCCAGCAGTCCTCAGGGGGTAGGGTCACCCCTCCACTTT
TRBJ1-1 - - TRBV20-1 CSGARTPHLNTEAFF TGCAGTGGAGCTAGGACACCACATTTGAACACTGAAGCTTTCTTT
TRBJ2-1 - - TRBV9 CASGVRGHSNNEQFF TGTGCCAGCGGCGTCAGGGGACACTCAAACAATGAGCAGTTCTTC
TRBJ2-1 - few TRBV10-3 CAISPGGVSEQFF TGTGCCATCAGCCCAGGTGGTGTGAGTGAGCAGTTCTTC
TRBJ2-3 - - TRBV5-1 CASSSGPAYTDTQYF TGCGCCAGCAGCTCAGGCCCGGCATACACAGATACGCAGTATTTT
TRBJ1-2 - few TRBV20-1 CSARAMRLGSGGYTF TGCAGTGCTAGAGCTATGAGACTGGGGAGTGGTGGCTACACCTTC
TRBJ1-2 TRBD1 - TRBV12-3/TRBV12-4 CASSSTGGRGYTF TGTGCCAGCAGCTCGACAGGGGGGAGGGGCTACACCTTC
TRBJ2-5 - - TRBV5-6 CASSLVTSVQTQYF TGTGCCAGCAGCTTGGTGACTTCTGTACAGACCCAGTACTTC
TRBJ2-2 - - TRBV7-2 CASSWAGGARELFF TGTGCCAGCAGCTGGGCTGGGGGGGCCAGGGAGCTGTTTTTT
TRBJ2-3 - - TRBV5-1 CASSKNTGVDTQYF TGCGCCAGCAGCAAAAACACGGGGGTGGATACGCAGTATTTT
TRBJ1-4 - few TRBV10-3 CATRVGEKLFF TGTGCCACCCGGGTTGGTGAAAAACTGTTTTTT
TRBJ2-3 - few TRBV4-3 CASSQDMLGVGVRADTQYF TGCGCCAGCAGCCAAGATATGCTCGGAGTGGGGGTGAGGGCAGATACGCAGTATTTT
TRBJ1-4 - - TRBV7-2 CASSFSGNLRGEKLFF TGTGCCAGCAGCTTTTCAGGGAACCTGCGAGGTGAAAAACTGTTTTTT
TRBJ2-5 - - TRBV29-1 CSVEKGSGWETQYF TGCAGCGTTGAAAAGGGGTCGGGCTGGGAGACCCAGTACTTC
TRBJ2-3 - few TRBV2 CASSRRPVGTDTQYF TGTGCCAGCTCACGGAGGCCAGTAGGCACAGATACGCAGTATTTT
TRBJ2-1 - few TRBV7-2 CASRYVSGARRDNEQFF TGTGCCAGCAGATACGTTTCGGGGGCGCGTAGGGACAATGAGCAGTTCTTC
TRBJ1-1 TRBD1 - TRBV5-1 CASSQQGRNTEAFF TGCGCCAGCAGCCAACAGGGGCGGAACACTGAAGCTTTCTTT
TRBJ2-1 TRBD1 few TRBV6-2/TRBV6-3 CASSYSKRGRRYNEQFF TGTGCCAGCAGTTACTCAAAGAGGGGGCGCCGGTACAATGAGCAGTTCTTC
TRBJ1-6 - - TRBV20-1 CSASGRPKRDTFNSPSGLHF TGCAGTGCCAGTGGGAGACCCAAGAGGGACACTTTTAATTCCCCGTCGGGCCTCCACTTT
TRBJ2-7 - - TRBV12-3/TRBV12-4 CASSGLDYEQYF TGTGCCAGCTCAGGGTTAGATTACGAGCAGTACTTC
TRBJ2-3 TRBD2 - TRBV29-1 CSVVKGLADPDTQYF TGCAGCGTTGTAAAGGGGCTAGCGGATCCAGATACGCAGTATTTT
TRBJ1-5 - - TRBV13 CASSLSGAGISNQPQHF TGTGCCAGCAGCTTATCGGGGGCAGGAATTAGCAATCAGCCCCAGCATTTT
TRBJ2-7 - - TRBV10-3 CAISDAGSNNEQYF TGTGCCATCAGTGATGCCGGGAGCAACAATGAGCAGTACTTC
TRBJ1-4 - - TRBV5-1 CASSPGPPMANEKLFF TGCGCCAGCAGCCCCGGACCTCCTATGGCTAATGAAAAACTGTTTTTT
TRBJ1-1 - - TRBV28 CASSKPGRWETEAFF TGTGCCAGCAGTAAACCAGGACGGTGGGAAACTGAAGCTTTCTTT
TRBJ2-3 TRBD2 - TRBV12-3/TRBV12-4 CASSRQRGEVDTQYF TGTGCCAGCAGCAGACAGCGGGGGGAAGTGGATACGCAGTATTTT
TRBJ1-3 - - TRBV7-9 CASSLGFEFSGNTIYF TGTGCCAGCAGCTTAGGATTCGAATTCTCTGGAAACACCATATATTTT
TRBJ1-1 TRBD1 few TRBV27 CASSFRGTNTEAFF TGTGCCAGCAGTTTCAGGGGGACAAACACTGAAGCTTTCTTT
TRBJ2-7 TRBD1 - TRBV29-1 CSAGGLSYEQYF TGCAGCGCAGGGGGTTTGTCCTACGAGCAGTACTTC
TRBJ1-1 TRBD1 few TRBV20-1 CSARDSDRGQGMNTEAFF TGCAGTGCTAGAGATTCCGACCGAGGACAGGGAATGAACACTGAAGCTTTCTTT
TRBJ2-7 - - TRBV20-1 CSANPTDPYEQYF TGCAGTGCAAATCCGACAGATCCCTACGAGCAGTACTTC
TRBJ2-1 TRBD2 few TRBV6-2/TRBV6-3 CASTVLAGGLDEQFF TGTGCCAGCACCGTTCTAGCGGGGGGGTTGGATGAGCAGTTCTTC
TRBJ1-1 - - TRBV5-1 CASSPIGENTEAFF TGCGCCAGCAGTCCTATCGGGGAAAACACTGAAGCTTTCTTT
TRBJ2-1 TRBD2 - TRBV6-6 CASSGTSGGRNEQFF TGTGCCAGCAGTGGGACTAGCGGGGGTCGGAATGAGCAGTTCTTC
TRBJ2-5 TRBD2 - TRBV4-2 CASSQDSRGGRETQYF TGTGCCAGCAGCCAAGATTCGCGGGGGGGCCGAGAGACCCAGTACTTC
TRBJ2-7 - few TRBV7-9 CASSLVSGGLSTYPYEQYF TGTGCCAGCAGCTTAGTGTCCGGGGGCCTCAGCACATACCCCTACGAGCAGTACTTC
TRBJ2-3 - - TRBV10-3 CAISESKADAQYF TGTGCCATCAGTGAGTCCAAAGCAGATGCTCAGTATTTT
TRBJ2-7 TRBD1 - TRBV6-1 CASSEDLGQGSDEQYF TGTGCCAGCAGTGAAGACTTAGGACAGGGTAGCGACGAGCAGTACTTC
TRBJ1-5 TRBD1 few TRBV27 CASSLSGSAGQSPNQPQHF TGTGCCAGCAGTTTATCAGGTAGCGCGGGACAGTCTCCCAATCAGCCCCAGCATTTT
TRBJ2-5 - few TRBV10-3 CAIRASDQETQYF TGTGCCATCAGGGCTAGCGATCAAGAGACCCAGTACTTC
TRBJ1-1 - - TRBV12-3/TRBV12-4 CASSDARDPHTEAFF TGTGCCAGCAGCGACGCCCGGGACCCTCACACTGAAGCTTTCTTT